The rows below give T cell receptor beta chains drawn from one sample of a study of blood T cell repertoires in COVID-19. Generated by immunoSEQ multiplex PCR, the TCRdb table keeps only in-frame clones and is missing some. This table has 150,000 to 200,000 clones, almost 80% appearing once. Sequencing was performed on peripheral blood. These receptors were taken from a man between 60 and 75 years old with active or convalescent COVID-19. CDR3s include the opening cysteine and the closing phenylalanine or tryptophan. Fields, in order: CDR3 protein, CDR3 DNA, clone size, V gene, D gene, CDR3 length, J gene. A D gene is named only where the DNA matches it firmly. Size tells how often a clone was seen (once, few, many) or the class of an expanded clone, and some rows leave it out.

CASSLSGGQNIQYF TGCGCCAGCAGCTTGTCGGGGGGTCAAAACATTCAGTACTTC NA TRBV5-1 TRBD2 14 TRBJ2-4
CASSLISEGLGGYTF TGTGCCAGCAGCTTGATTTCGGAGGGGCTAGGTGGCTACACCTTC few TRBV5-6 NA 15 TRBJ1-2
CASSLGGAFNYGYTF TGTGCCAGCAGTTTAGGGGGGGCTTTTAACTATGGCTACACCTTC NA TRBV9 NA 15 TRBJ1-2
CASSLAGGQGMVRSGYTF TGCGCCAGCAGCTTGGCCGGGGGGCAGGGGATGGTTCGGAGTGGCTACACCTTC few TRBV5-1 NA 18 TRBJ1-2
CASSYSVRGNIQYF TGTGCCAGCAGTTACTCCGTCAGGGGGAACATTCAGTACTTC NA TRBV6-5 TRBD1 14 TRBJ2-4
CASSPGLAGVNEQFF TGTGCCAGCAGCCCGGGACTAGCGGGAGTCAATGAGCAGTTCTTC NA TRBV5-4 TRBD2 15 TRBJ2-1
CASSPGGETQYF TGTGCCAGCAGCCCAGGGGGAGAGACCCAGTACTTC NA TRBV27 TRBD1 12 TRBJ2-5
CASPGGGWSNQPQHF TGTGCCAGTCCAGGGGGCGGGTGGAGCAATCAGCCCCAGCATTTT NA TRBV6-5 TRBD1 15 TRBJ1-5
CASSKDNRLAGDTQYF TGTGCCAGCAGCAAAGATAATCGGCTAGCGGGAGATACGCAGTATTTT NA TRBV21-1 NA 16 TRBJ2-3
CASSQGNPGTQYF TGCGCCAGCAGCCAAGGAAACCCAGGGACCCAGTACTTC NA TRBV4-3 NA 13 TRBJ2-5
CASSFTSGPGEQYF TGTGCCAGCAGCTTCACTAGCGGCCCGGGCGAGCAGTACTTC few TRBV7-2 TRBD2 14 TRBJ2-7
CAISELGPAGGNYGYTF TGTGCCATCAGTGAGCTCGGGCCTGCAGGGGGCAACTATGGCTACACCTTC few TRBV10-3 TRBD1 17 TRBJ1-2
CASSLARLPPFSPLHF TGTGCCAGCAGCTTAGCGCGGTTACCCCCATTCTCACCCCTCCACTTT NA TRBV7-8 NA 16 TRBJ1-6
CASSFNRGGYTF TGTGCCAGCAGCTTTAACAGGGGTGGCTACACCTTC NA TRBV5-5 TRBD1 12 TRBJ1-2
CASSIRLAGLREEQFF TGTGCCAGTAGTATAAGACTAGCGGGACTTAGGGAGGAGCAGTTCTTC NA TRBV19 TRBD2 16 TRBJ2-1
CASSPQVGNSPLHF TGTGCCAGCAGCCCCCAGGTCGGAAATTCACCCCTCCACTTT NA TRBV7-3 NA 14 TRBJ1-6
CSVLPFTGSQETQYF TGCAGCGTGCTACCATTCACAGGGAGCCAAGAGACCCAGTACTTC NA TRBV29-1 NA 15 TRBJ2-5
CASSIQGEGSQPQHF TGTGCCAGTAGTATTCAAGGGGAAGGAAGTCAGCCCCAGCATTTT NA TRBV19 NA 15 TRBJ1-5
CASSRTGGSYEQYF TGTGCCAGCAGCCGGACAGGGGGGTCCTACGAGCAGTACTTC NA TRBV27 TRBD1 14 TRBJ2-7
CASSLKWDSYSPLHF TGTGCCAGCAGCTTAAAGTGGGACAGCTATTCACCCCTCCACTTT NA TRBV7-6 TRBD1 15 TRBJ1-6
CASRRDFNTGELFF TGTGCCAGCAGGAGGGACTTCAACACCGGGGAGCTGTTTTTT NA TRBV6-5 NA 14 TRBJ2-2
CSASYTEAFF TGCAGTGCTAGCTACACTGAAGCTTTCTTT few TRBV20-1 NA 10 TRBJ1-1
CASSPYGNPQETQYF TGTGCCAGCAGCCCGTACGGGAACCCTCAAGAGACCCAGTACTTC NA TRBV7-8 NA 15 TRBJ2-5
CASSNSQGDTQYF TGTGCCAGTAGTAACTCTCAGGGAGATACGCAGTATTTT NA TRBV19 NA 13 TRBJ2-3
CASSSGVWGETQYF TGCGCCAGCAGCTCCGGGGTATGGGGAGAGACCCAGTACTTC NA TRBV5-1 NA 14 TRBJ2-5
CAIVGQSSYNEQFF TGTGCCATCGTAGGACAGTCATCCTACAATGAGCAGTTCTTC once TRBV6-5 NA 14 TRBJ2-1
CASSQEAGQGTEAFF TGTGCCAGCAGCCAAGAGGCAGGGCAGGGAACTGAAGCTTTCTTT NA TRBV4-2 NA 15 TRBJ1-1
CASSVGARLAGGLYEQYF TGTGCCAGCAGCGTAGGGGCCCGACTAGCGGGAGGTCTATACGAGCAGTACTTC NA TRBV9 TRBD2 18 TRBJ2-7
CASSVSRQQETQYF TGTGCCAGCAGTGTCTCCAGGCAACAAGAGACCCAGTACTTC few TRBV3-1/TRBV3-2 NA 14 TRBJ2-5
CASSPGLAGAYEQYF TGTGCCAGCAGTCCCGGACTAGCGGGAGCATACGAGCAGTACTTC NA TRBV6-5 TRBD2 15 TRBJ2-7
CAWTRQMGNTEAFF TGTGCCTGGACCAGACAGATGGGAAACACTGAAGCTTTCTTT NA TRBV30 NA 14 TRBJ1-1
CASSRYREGELFF TGTGCCAGTAGTAGATACAGGGAAGGGGAGCTGTTTTTT NA TRBV19 NA 13 TRBJ2-2
CASTIGGNTIYF TGTGCCAGCACAATCGGGGGAAACACCATATATTTT NA TRBV12-3/TRBV12-4 NA 12 TRBJ1-3
CASSPRGLDEKLFF TGTGCCAGCTCCCCCAGGGGGCTAGATGAAAAACTGTTTTTT NA TRBV18 TRBD1 14 TRBJ1-4
CASSAGIQETQYF TGTGCCAGCAGTGCCGGGATTCAAGAGACCCAGTACTTC NA TRBV6-2/TRBV6-3 NA 13 TRBJ2-5
CASSPRGSYNEQFF TGTGCCAGCAGCCCACGGGGCTCCTACAATGAGCAGTTCTTC once TRBV3-1/TRBV3-2 NA 14 TRBJ2-1
CSVGRTYEQYF TGCAGCGTTGGCAGGACCTACGAGCAGTACTTC NA TRBV29-1 NA 11 TRBJ2-7
CATSDLLNTEAFF TGTGCCACCAGTGATTTGCTTAACACTGAAGCTTTCTTT NA TRBV24-1 NA 13 TRBJ1-1
CATSRDRVGPGELFF TGTGCCACCAGCAGGGACAGGGTGGGTCCCGGGGAGCTGTTTTTT NA TRBV15 TRBD1 15 TRBJ2-2
CATSDLPPGWTDRGRDTQYF TGTGCCACCAGTGATTTGCCCCCAGGTTGGACTGACAGGGGCAGAGATACGCAGTATTTT NA TRBV24-1 TRBD1 20 TRBJ2-3
CASSLGAEEGYTF TGTGCCAGCAGCTTAGGGGCGGAGGAAGGCTACACCTTC NA TRBV7-9 NA 13 TRBJ1-2
CATTAGLAGGTGELFF TGTGCCACGACCGCCGGACTAGCGGGGGGCACCGGGGAGCTGTTTTTT few TRBV15 TRBD2 16 TRBJ2-2
CASSQYRDRGLKEQFF TGTGCCAGCAGTCAATACCGGGACAGGGGGCTTAAGGAGCAGTTCTTC NA TRBV27 TRBD1 16 TRBJ2-1
CASSLWREVDNEQFF TGTGCCAGCAGTTTATGGAGGGAAGTTGACAATGAGCAGTTCTTC NA TRBV28 NA 15 TRBJ2-1
CASSLAGTGVSYEQYF TGTGCCAGCAGCTTAGCGGGGACAGGGGTTTCCTACGAGCAGTACTTC NA TRBV7-6 TRBD1 16 TRBJ2-7
CASSIGSGRRDTQYF TGTGCCAGTAGTATAGGTAGCGGGAGAAGGGATACGCAGTATTTT NA TRBV19 TRBD2 15 TRBJ2-3
CASSQGDRVGTDTQYF TGTGCCAGCAGCCAAGGCGACAGGGTCGGCACAGATACGCAGTATTTT NA TRBV3-1/TRBV3-2 TRBD1 16 TRBJ2-3
CASGRPAGSNTEAFF TGTGCTAGTGGCCGCCCCGCGGGATCGAACACTGAAGCTTTCTTT NA TRBV12-5 NA 15 TRBJ1-1
CASIGQDGPYEQYF TGTGCCAGCATAGGACAGGACGGCCCCTACGAGCAGTACTTC NA TRBV27 TRBD1 14 TRBJ2-7
CSGRDNYGYTF TGCAGCGGGAGAGATAACTATGGCTACACCTTC NA TRBV29-1 NA 11 TRBJ1-2
CASSWTPAGGLRDNQPQHF TGTGCCAGCAGCTGGACCCCGGCGGGGGGCTTGCGTGACAATCAGCCCCAGCATTTT few TRBV7-9 NA 19 TRBJ1-5
CASSLTGYNGYTF TGTGCCAGCAGCTTGACAGGGTATAATGGCTACACCTTC NA TRBV12-3/TRBV12-4 TRBD1 13 TRBJ1-2
CASSTLAGGTYEQYF TGTGCCAGCAGCACCTTAGCGGGAGGAACCTACGAGCAGTACTTC NA TRBV7-9 TRBD2 15 TRBJ2-7
CASSLGGRDEKLFF TGTGCCAGCAGCTTAGGAGGGAGGGATGAAAAACTGTTTTTT NA TRBV7-2 NA 14 TRBJ1-4
CASNESGGMSYEQYF TGTGCCAGTAACGAATCCGGCGGGATGTCCTACGAGCAGTACTTC NA TRBV7-2 NA 15 TRBJ2-7
CASSFRQGADEQYF TGTGCCAGCAGCTTCAGACAGGGGGCTGACGAGCAGTACTTC NA TRBV7-2 TRBD1 14 TRBJ2-7